The rows below give T cell receptor beta chains drawn from one sample of a study of blood T cell repertoires in COVID-19. Profiled with immunoSEQ multiplex PCR; TCRdb holds only in-frame clones, not every one. The sample shows hundreds of thousands of clones, about 85% of them seen only once. Sequenced sample: PBMCs or T cells enriched from blood (not recorded which). The receptors here all came from a woman aged 60-75 years who had recovered from COVID-19. Both conserved end residues are part of each CDR3. A D gene is named only where the DNA matches it firmly. Some rows mark clone size as missing; the rest say once, few, many or name a class of expanded clone.

j_call v_call d_call clone_size cdr3_aa
TRBJ1-1 TRBV11-2 TRBD1 NA CASSLWKGQGATEAFF
TRBJ1-5 TRBV10-3 NA once CAISDSSNQPQHF
TRBJ2-1 TRBV19 TRBD2 NA CASSGLAGARGNEQFF
TRBJ2-3 TRBV13 TRBD2 NA CASSLGRLAPRQGDTQYF
TRBJ1-2 TRBV19 NA NA CASSPEVGVGYTF
TRBJ2-1 TRBV11-2 TRBD1 NA CASSHYRGRLGEQFF
TRBJ2-5 TRBV10-3 NA NA CAIREESGAQETQYF
TRBJ2-2 TRBV5-1 TRBD2 NA CASSRFGTSGGGELFF
TRBJ1-2 TRBV18 TRBD1 NA CASSPGTGELLSYGYTF
TRBJ1-2 TRBV9 TRBD1 NA CASSVGTGGANYGYTF
TRBJ1-2 TRBV9 TRBD1 NA CASSVGQGAYGYTF
TRBJ2-5 TRBV5-1 NA NA CASNRATGLQETQYF
TRBJ2-3 TRBV27 NA NA CASSSALSFTDTQCF
TRBJ2-3 TRBV5-1 TRBD2 NA CASSFSLAGGGDTQYF
TRBJ2-2 TRBV5-1 TRBD2 NA CASSLTVMGLAGTGELFF
TRBJ2-1 TRBV5-4 TRBD1 NA CASSSQVDRGYNEQFF
TRBJ1-5 TRBV27 NA NA CASSDSYNQPQHF
TRBJ1-5 TRBV30 NA NA CAWSFGGNQPQHF
TRBJ2-5 TRBV10-1 NA once CASSEYPASAEETQYF
TRBJ1-3 TRBV19 NA few CASRITSSGNTIYF
TRBJ2-7 TRBV7-2 NA NA CASSSQLVRGSDEQYF
TRBJ2-1 TRBV3-1/TRBV3-2 TRBD2 NA CASSPWTSGTYNEQFF
TRBJ1-4 TRBV28 TRBD1 NA CASSSPQGNGKLFF
TRBJ2-1 TRBV5-1 NA NA CASSPRTDRYNEQFF
TRBJ1-5 TRBV2 TRBD1 NA CASRPDRGWNQPQHF
TRBJ1-6 TRBV18 NA once CASSPSRGANSPLHF
TRBJ1-1 TRBV15 NA NA CATSRGGADNTEAFF
TRBJ2-1 TRBV2 TRBD1 NA CASSGGQGARNEQFF
TRBJ1-5 TRBV5-1 NA NA CASSLVGQGQPQHF
TRBJ1-1 TRBV6-5 NA NA CASSYSSEAFF
TRBJ1-3 TRBV29-1 TRBD1 NA CSVEGGQGLSSGNTIYF
TRBJ1-1 TRBV7-9 NA NA CASSLGTAGANTEAFF
TRBJ2-2 TRBV4-2 TRBD2 NA CASSPSLAGGLLDGELFF
TRBJ1-6 TRBV2 NA few CASRPQGYNSPLHF
TRBJ2-5 TRBV5-1 TRBD2 NA CASSLGAGGREETQYF
TRBJ2-2 TRBV2 TRBD2 NA CASRRSGGAEIGELFF
TRBJ1-3 TRBV6-5 NA NA CASKTGFSGNTIYF
TRBJ2-3 TRBV10-2 NA NA CASKSRYSTDTQYF
TRBJ1-6 TRBV3-1/TRBV3-2 TRBD1 NA CASSQDRRGQSPLHF
TRBJ2-7 TRBV3-1/TRBV3-2 TRBD1 NA CASSPRTGSAGEQYF
TRBJ2-1 TRBV7-6 TRBD1 once CASSYGTGGLNEQFF
TRBJ2-3 TRBV11-3 TRBD2 NA CASRPQRTSGVNTQYF
TRBJ2-5 TRBV5-4 TRBD1 NA CASSLAGAGGRETQYF
TRBJ1-2 TRBV5-6 NA NA CASSRPRSDYGYTF
TRBJ1-2 TRBV4-2 NA NA CASSQERSVDYGYTF
TRBJ1-6 TRBV6-2/TRBV6-3 NA NA CASSYLPRGNYNSPLHF
TRBJ2-7 TRBV4-1 NA NA CASSQGYITYEQYF
TRBJ1-1 TRBV19 TRBD1 NA CASSRTGTGGMRNTEAFF
TRBJ1-4 TRBV5-1 NA NA CASSLQGGTNEKLFF
TRBJ2-2 TRBV14 NA NA CASSQRGMPGELFF
TRBJ1-2 TRBV2 TRBD1 NA CASRFRTGGFGGYTF
TRBJ1-5 TRBV15 TRBD1 NA CATTRTGGSNQPQHF
TRBJ1-6 TRBV6-5 NA NA CATSPMSSYNSPLHF
TRBJ2-2 TRBV7-9 NA NA CASSLGALANTGELFF
TRBJ2-2 TRBV6-5 NA NA CASNRDFSNTGELFF
TRBJ2-2 TRBV14 TRBD1 NA CASSQGTGIGELFF
TRBJ1-5 TRBV24-1 NA few CATSDPHDGQPQHF
TRBJ1-1 TRBV27 NA many CASSFKGHSTEAFF
TRBJ1-2 TRBV5-4 TRBD1 NA CASSPDRGNYGYTF
TRBJ1-5 TRBV5-5 NA NA CASSLGTPITNQPQHF